These T cell receptor beta chains were read from a single sample in a study of blood T cell repertoires in COVID-19. The method was immunoSEQ multiplex PCR; TCRdb's version includes in-frame clones alone and lacks a portion of them. The repertoire consists of 57,000 or so clones, with approximately 79% occurring once and the leading ten covering 20%. Specimen: peripheral blood. All receptors come from a woman older than 75 with active or convalescent COVID-19. Both conserved end residues are part of each CDR3. D genes are given only for firm matches. Only part of the rows carry a size: once, few, many, or a class if the clone is expanded.

J | size | V | D | DNA | CDR3
TRBJ1-1 | NA | TRBV10-3 | NA | TGTGCCATCAGGGGACACCTGAACACTGAAGCTTTCTTT | CAIRGHLNTEAFF
TRBJ2-1 | NA | TRBV7-8 | NA | TGTGCCAGCAGCCTGACAGCGGAGGGCAATGAGCAGTTCTTC | CASSLTAEGNEQFF
TRBJ1-2 | NA | TRBV10-3 | NA | TGTGCCATCAGCCGAGACAGCGACGTTAACTATGGCTACACCTTC | CAISRDSDVNYGYTF
TRBJ2-7 | NA | TRBV11-2 | TRBD1 | TGTGCCAGCAGCTTTGGACAGGGCCGTGCCTACGAGCAGTACTTC | CASSFGQGRAYEQYF
TRBJ2-2 | NA | TRBV6-1 | TRBD2 | TGTGCCAGCAGTGAATTTCGGCGGGGGGGCTATGGCGGGGAGCTGTTTTTT | CASSEFRRGGYGGELFF
TRBJ2-1 | NA | TRBV9 | TRBD2 | TGTGCCAGCAGCGTAGAGGAAGCGGGGGGGCTGGGTGAGCAGTTCTTC | CASSVEEAGGLGEQFF
TRBJ1-1 | NA | TRBV15 | TRBD1 | TGTGCCACCAGCAGAGATTTCGGCAGGGGGTACACTGAAGCTTTCTTT | CATSRDFGRGYTEAFF
TRBJ2-7 | NA | TRBV19 | NA | TGTGCCAGTAGTATTAGTAGGGGTGTCTACGAGCAGTACTTC | CASSISRGVYEQYF
TRBJ2-7 | NA | TRBV11-3 | TRBD2 | TGTGCCAGCAGCTTAGTAGGAGGTAGCGGGAGAACGGGGGAGCAGTACTTC | CASSLVGGSGRTGEQYF
TRBJ1-2 | NA | TRBV2 | NA | TGTGCCAGCAGTCCCGAGGGCCTGGGAGGCTACACCTTC | CASSPEGLGGYTF
TRBJ1-1 | NA | TRBV28 | NA | TGTGCCAGCAGGCGATCTGACACCAGGTCGAATCGGGCTTTCTTT | CASRRSDTRSNRAFF
TRBJ1-6 | NA | TRBV4-1 | NA | TGCGCCAGCAGCCAAGTAACAGGGCAACGGGTCTCTAGCTCCTATAATTCACCCCTCCACTTT | CASSQVTGQRVSSSYNSPLHF
TRBJ1-5 | NA | TRBV5-6 | TRBD1 | TGTGCCAGCAGCTTGGACAGGGGGCAAGGTCAGCCCCAGCATTTT | CASSLDRGQGQPQHF
TRBJ1-5 | few | TRBV18 | NA | TGTGCCAGCTCCCGGACAGTTAATAGCAATCAGCCCCAGCATTTT | CASSRTVNSNQPQHF
TRBJ2-1 | NA | TRBV24-1 | TRBD2 | TGTGCCACCAGTGACTCTAGCGGGGGTTACAATGAGCAGTTCTTC | CATSDSSGGYNEQFF
TRBJ1-2 | NA | TRBV5-6 | NA | TGTGCCAGCAGCTTGGCGGGGGTCTCAGCCTATGGCTACACCTTC | CASSLAGVSAYGYTF
TRBJ2-1 | NA | TRBV4-2 | TRBD2 | TGTGCCAGCAGCCAGCATTTGACTAGCGGGGGGGCCAGTGAGCAGTTCTTC | CASSQHLTSGGASEQFF
TRBJ2-5 | NA | TRBV2 | NA | TGTGCCAGCAGTGTGCGTCTCGGGGAGACCCAGTACTTC | CASSVRLGETQYF
TRBJ2-2 | once | TRBV2 | NA | TGTGCCAGCAGTCAGGACACCGGGGAGCTGTTTTTT | CASSQDTGELFF
TRBJ1-2 | NA | TRBV12-3/TRBV12-4 | TRBD1 | TGTGCCAGCAGGGGGACAGGAAATTATGGCTACACCTTC | CASRGTGNYGYTF
TRBJ1-2 | NA | TRBV2 | NA | TGTGCCAGCAGTGAAGCTCGGGGGGGCCTTGGCTACACCTTC | CASSEARGGLGYTF
TRBJ2-5 | NA | TRBV3-1/TRBV3-2 | NA | TGTGCCAGCAGCCAATGGGGAGGCGTCCAAGAGACCCAGTACTTC | CASSQWGGVQETQYF
TRBJ1-3 | few | TRBV11-2 | NA | TGTGCCAGCAGCTCACGCTCCGGTGCAGGGGGAAACACCATATATTTT | CASSSRSGAGGNTIYF
TRBJ1-4 | NA | TRBV15 | NA | TGTGCCACCAGCAGAGTGGGGGGTGAAGGTAACGAAAAACTGTTTTTT | CATSRVGGEGNEKLFF